Listed here are 16 T cell receptor beta chains from one sample, sequenced in a study of blood T cells in healthy people across ages. The second PCR ran roughly 6 to 12 cycles with a sample-barcoded 5' primer and J-beta primers. TCRdb fed the 5' RACE reads into MiXCR, producing one record per CDR3 protein. The sample consists of just over 800,000 distinct CDR3 sequences, about 62% of them appearing once. Input material: blood. These receptor sequences come from a man under 40 in good health.

This clonotype occurred a few times. The gene calls are TRBV29-1 and TRBJ1-2; D unclear. Per germline, CDR1 SQVTM and CDR2 ANQGSEA. The CDR3 is 14 amino acids. V lost 6 bases and J lost 8, with 22 bases in between. CDR3 bases: TGCAGCGTGACAACCCGGGAGATAATTAGGGGCTACACCTTC. Translation: CSVTTREIIRGYTF.

V gene TRBV19 combines with J gene TRBJ2-6; no reliable D call. The germline CDR1 and CDR2 sequences are LNHDA and SQIVND (reference sequence). V lost 5 bases, J lost 2 bases, and 10 bases lay in between. CDR3 length equals 15 residues. CDR3 nucleotide sequence: TGTGCCAGTAGTCTTAACACGGCTGGGGCCAACGTCCTGACTTTC. The encoded protein is CASSLNTAGANVLTF. The variable domain in full, with the rest retrieved from reference TRBV19 and TRBJ2-6, is DGGITQSPKYLFRKEGQNVTLSCEQNLNHDAMYWYRQDPGQGLRLIYYSQIVNDFQKGDIAEGYSVSREKKESFPLTVTSAQKNPTAFYLCASSLNTAGANVLTFGAGSRLTVL.

The rearrangement links TRBV13 to TRBJ2-1; tentatively, D is TRBD1 or TRBD2 (6 bases each). CDR1 is PRHDT and CDR2 is FYEKMQ in the germline V gene (reference sequence). V was clipped by 2 bases and J by 1 base, with 12 bases between them. The CDR3 totals 16 residues. For the CDR3, the DNA is TGTGCCAGCAGCTTACGTGGGGGGCCTTCCTACAATGAGCAGTTCTTC. Translated: CASSLRGGPSYNEQFF.

Points on this clonotype: A much bigger clone sits one base away, suggesting this may be a read error. J is TRBJ1-5 and V is TRBV7-8, with D unclear. The V end lost 5 bases, the J end lost 1 base, and 9 bases lay between the germline ends. Germline loops: CDR1 SGHVS, CDR2 FQNEAQ. The CDR3 totals 14 residues. The CDR3 region is CASSAIGSNQPQHF. CDR3 in DNA: TGTGCCAGCAGCGCGATAGGGAGCAATCAGCCCCAGCATTTT.

The V call is TRBV9, the J call TRBJ2-1; TRBD1 matches at 10 bases. Unmatched junction bases numbered 4, after V lost 0 bases and J lost 4 bases. Germline CDR1 and CDR2: SGDLS and YYNGEE. The CDR3 covers 16 residues. CDR3 nucleotide sequence: TGTGCCAGCAGCGTAGATAGGGACAGGGGATACAATGAGCAGTTCTTC. This encodes CASSVDRDRGYNEQFF.

A few counts support this clonotype. The J gene is TRBJ1-2, the V gene TRBV7-2, with 10 bases matching TRBD1. This CDR3 is built from 15 residues. Germline assignment: CDR1 SGHTA and CDR2 FQGNSA. Germline trimming cut 5 bases from V and 4 bases from J; bases unmatched to any gene: 7. Written as DNA, the CDR3 is TGTGCCAGCAGCGACTCCGGGACAGGGGCCTATGGCTACACCTTC. Protein product: CASSDSGTGAYGYTF.

The CDR3 DNA reads as TGTGCCAGCAGCTTGGGTGAGGGGACCAAAAACATTCAGTACTTC. It yields the protein CASSLGEGTKNIQYF. The V gene is TRBV7-2, the J gene TRBJ2-4; D tentatively fits TRBD1 or TRBD2 (5 bases each). This CDR3 has 15 amino acids. Trimming stripped 3 bases from V and 2 bases from J, with 11 bases between. The V gene's germline CDR1 is SGHTA and CDR2 FQGNSA.

V gene TRBV6-5 combines with J gene TRBJ2-3; TRBD2 agrees at 11 bases. CDR1 is MNHEY, CDR2 SVGAGI, per germline. The V and J ends lost 0 bases and 0 bases, in that order; junction bases with no gene match: 5. This CDR3 has 18 amino acids. CDR3 in amino acids: CASSYSSLAGASTDTQYF. In nucleotides, the CDR3 is TGTGCCAGCAGTTACTCTTCACTAGCGGGGGCTAGCACAGATACGCAGTATTTT.

This clonotype has only a few counts. V is TRBV3-1 and J is TRBJ2-1; 8 positions agree with TRBD2. There are 18 residues in the CDR3. Germline V gene sequence: CDR1 LGHDT, CDR2 YNNKEL (reference sequence). V dropped 0 bases and J dropped 7; count of bases not matched to a gene: 14. CDR3 region: CASSQDSFGTSIGNEQFF. The CDR3 DNA sequence: TGTGCCAGCAGCCAAGATTCTTTTGGGACTAGTATTGGAAATGAGCAGTTCTTC.

This clonotype was found a few times. The rearrangement joins TRBV7-2 to TRBJ2-3, with D hard to call. This CDR3 contains 13 residues. The ends were cut back, 4 bases at V and 2 bases at J, with 7 bases in the middle. The germline CDR1 and CDR2 sequences are SGHTA and FQGNSA. The DNA for the CDR3 is TGTGCCAGCAGCTCCAGGCTCACAGATACGCAGTATTTT. As protein: CASSSRLTDTQYF.

This rearrangement joins TRBV20-1 to TRBJ2-1; 10 bases are a match to TRBD2. The V gene's germline CDR1 is DFQATT and CDR2 SNEGSKA (reference sequence). The trim removed 5 bases at V and 7 bases at J, leaving 8 bases unmatched. The CDR3 extends over 14 amino acids. CDR3 in DNA: TGCAGTGCTGAAAAGCGGGGGGGCACGAATGAGCAGTTCTTC. It yields the protein CSAEKRGGTNEQFF.

This clonotype was detected once. The chain employs TRBV7-2 and TRBJ2-3; D remains unclear. CDR3 length: 16 residues. Germline CDR1 reads SGHTA; CDR2 reads FQGNSA. Trimming removed 5 bases at V and 8 bases at J, with 23 bases between. The CDR3 DNA is TGTGCCAGCAGCCCCCAAAGTGGTGTGCTCGTTGTTACGCAGTATTTT. Its protein product is CASSPQSGVLVVTQYF.

The genes are TRBV4-2 and TRBJ2-3; no clear D gene. V lost 7 bases and J 4 bases, leaving 12 bases between the germline ends. From germline, CDR1 is LGHNA and CDR2 YNFKEQ. The CDR3 is made up of 13 amino acids. CDR3 sequence: CASIGIGADTQYF. For the CDR3, the DNA is TGTGCCAGCATCGGAATCGGAGCAGATACGCAGTATTTT.

This chain connects TRBV3-1 to TRBJ2-7; D not certain. This CDR3 spans 12 amino acids. Trimming left V 4 bases short and J 7 bases short, with 11 bases between. Per the germline V gene, CDR1 is LGHDT and CDR2 is YNNKEL (reference sequence). The DNA for the CDR3 is TGTGCCAGCAGCCCCACCCTCATTGAGCAGTACTTC. The encoded protein is CASSPTLIEQYF.

The rearrangement joins TRBV9 to TRBJ2-1; no clear D. In germline, CDR1 is SGDLS, CDR2 YYNGEE. This CDR3 spans 17 amino acids. Trimming took off 0 bases at V and 0 bases at J, with 13 bases between the two ends. In nucleotides, the CDR3 is TGTGCCAGCAGCGTAGCTAACACGGCTAGCTCCTACAATGAGCAGTTCTTC. It yields the protein CASSVANTASSYNEQFF. Full variable domain (rest looked up from reference TRBV9 and TRBJ2-1): DSGVTQTPKHLITATGQRVTLRCSPRSGDLSVYWYQQSLDQGLQFLIQYYNGEERAKGNILERFSAQQFPDLHSELNLSSLELGDSALYFCASSVANTASSYNEQFFGPGTRLTVL.

The gene calls are TRBV20-1 and TRBJ2-1, with 9 bases fitting TRBD2. The trim removed 5 bases at V and 8 bases at J, leaving 16 bases unmatched. This CDR3 comprises 16 residues. Looked up from germline, CDR1 is DFQATT and CDR2 is SNEGSKA (reference sequence). The CDR3 sequence is CSAYDRRGGLVHEQFF. The CDR3 DNA reads TGCAGTGCTTACGATCGGCGGGGGGGCCTGGTCCATGAGCAGTTCTTC.